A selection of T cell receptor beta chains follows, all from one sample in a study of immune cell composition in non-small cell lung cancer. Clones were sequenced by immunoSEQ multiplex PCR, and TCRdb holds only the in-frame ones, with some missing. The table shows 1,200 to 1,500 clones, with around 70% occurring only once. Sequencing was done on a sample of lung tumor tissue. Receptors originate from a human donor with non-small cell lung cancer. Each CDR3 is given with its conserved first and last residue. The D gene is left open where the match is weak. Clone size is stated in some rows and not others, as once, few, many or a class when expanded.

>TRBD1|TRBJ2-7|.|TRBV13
TGTGCCAGCAGCTCACCTGACAGGGTCGAGCAGTACTTC
CASSSPDRVEQYF
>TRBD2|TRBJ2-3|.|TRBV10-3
TGTGCCATCAGTGATACAGCGGGAGTACGAGATACGCAGTATTTT
CAISDTAGVRDTQYF
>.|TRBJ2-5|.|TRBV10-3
TGTGCCATCAGTGCCCGGGTAGGGGTGGAGACCCAGTACTTC
CAISARVGVETQYF
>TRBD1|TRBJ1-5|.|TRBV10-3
TGTGCCATCAGCGGGACAGGCAACAATCAGCCCCAGCATTTT
CAISGTGNNQPQHF
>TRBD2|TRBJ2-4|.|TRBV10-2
TGCGCCAGCAGGGGAACGAGCGGGGGGGACATTCAGTACTTC
CASRGTSGGDIQYF
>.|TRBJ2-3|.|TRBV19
TGTGCCAGTAGTCGAGGCGGCGGCTACACAGATACGCAGTATTTT
CASSRGGGYTDTQYF
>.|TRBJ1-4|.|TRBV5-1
TGCGCCAGCAGCACCGGGGTAGCAACTAATGAAAAACTGTTTTTT
CASSTGVATNEKLFF
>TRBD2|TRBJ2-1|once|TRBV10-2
TGCGCCAGCAGCTCGGGGACTAGCGAAAATGAGCAGTTCTTC
CASSSGTSENEQFF
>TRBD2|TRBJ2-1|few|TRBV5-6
TGTGCCAGCAGCCAGCGGGGGGGCCGGTACAATGAGCAGTTCTTC
CASSQRGGRYNEQFF
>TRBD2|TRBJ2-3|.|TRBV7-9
TGTGCCAGCAGCTCCTACGGGGGAGGGACGACAGATACGCAGTATTTT
CASSSYGGGTTDTQYF
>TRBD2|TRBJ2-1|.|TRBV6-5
TGTGCCAGCAGAGGACTAGCGGGGCTGCTGGTCTTC
CASRGLAGLLVF
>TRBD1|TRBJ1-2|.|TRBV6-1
TGTGCCAGCAGTGCCGGGACAGGTGTTGGCTACACCTTC
CASSAGTGVGYTF
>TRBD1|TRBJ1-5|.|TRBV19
TGTGCCAGTCGGGACAGGGGAGGCAATCAGCCCCAGCATTTT
CASRDRGGNQPQHF
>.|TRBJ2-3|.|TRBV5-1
TGCGCCAGCAGGGACACCCTCCTAGATACGCAGTATTTT
CASRDTLLDTQYF
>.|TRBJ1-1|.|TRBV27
TGTGCCAGCAGGTGGGCTATAGAATACACTGAAGCTTTCTTT
CASRWAIEYTEAFF
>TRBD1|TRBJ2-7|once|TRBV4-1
TGCGCCAGCAGCCAGGGACCGGACAGGGCTACCTACGAGCAGTACTTC
CASSQGPDRATYEQYF
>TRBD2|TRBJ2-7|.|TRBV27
TGTGCCAGCAGTTTCTCGAGCGGGGTATTTTCCTACGAGCAGTACTTC
CASSFSSGVFSYEQYF
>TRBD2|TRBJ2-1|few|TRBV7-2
TGTGCCAGCACCTCTAGCGGGGGGGCCAGCAATGAGCAGTTCTTC
CASTSSGGASNEQFF
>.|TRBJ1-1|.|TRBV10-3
TGTGCCATCAGTGATAGGGGGGGGAACACTGAAGCTTTCTTT
CAISDRGGNTEAFF
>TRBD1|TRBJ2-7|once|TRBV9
TGTGCCAGCAGCGTAGGAGGGACAGGGTTGAGCGAGCAGTACTTC
CASSVGGTGLSEQYF
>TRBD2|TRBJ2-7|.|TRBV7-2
TGTGCCAGCAGCTTAGGGAGCGGGGGGGGATCCTACGAGCAGTACTTC
CASSLGSGGGSYEQYF
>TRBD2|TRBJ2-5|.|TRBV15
TGTGCCACCAGCAGAGGACTCGCGGGAGACGTGGAGACCCAGTACTTC
CATSRGLAGDVETQYF
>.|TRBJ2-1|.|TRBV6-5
TGTGCCAGCAGTTACTCTGTCGGGGGTCAATATGCAGGGCAGTTCTTC
CASSYSVGGQYAGQFF
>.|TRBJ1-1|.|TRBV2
TGTGCCAGCAGACCAGGACAGCCTGAAGCTTTCTTT
CASRPGQPEAFF
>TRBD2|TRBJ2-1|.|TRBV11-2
TGTGCCAGCAGCCCGACTAGCGGGAGGACAAATGAGCAGTTCTTC
CASSPTSGRTNEQFF
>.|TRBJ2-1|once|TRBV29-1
TGCAGCGTCGAGGGACTCCCTGGGAATGAGCAGTTCTTC
CSVEGLPGNEQFF
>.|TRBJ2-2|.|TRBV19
TGTGCCAGTAGTTCCAAAGACAGGTTCACCGGGGAGCTGTTTTTT
CASSSKDRFTGELFF
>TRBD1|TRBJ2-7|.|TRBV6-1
TGTGCCAGCAAGACAGGGGGCATTGAGTACTTC
CASKTGGIEYF
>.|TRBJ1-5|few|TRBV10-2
TGCGCCAGCAGTGCCGGGGTTGGCGGTCAGCCCCAGCATTTT
CASSAGVGGQPQHF
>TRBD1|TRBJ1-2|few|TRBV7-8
TGTGCCAGCAGCCCGGGGACAGTGGGCTACACCTTC
CASSPGTVGYTF
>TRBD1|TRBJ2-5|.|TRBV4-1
TGCGCCAGCAGCCCCTATGGGGACAGGGGTTACCAAGAGACCCAGTACTTC
CASSPYGDRGYQETQYF
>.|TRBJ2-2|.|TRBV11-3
TGTGCCAGCAGCTTAGATCCTGGCGGCAGGGGGCGCGGGAGCGGGGAGCTGTTTTTT
CASSLDPGGRGRGSGELFF
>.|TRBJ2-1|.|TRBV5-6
TGTGCCAGCAGCGCGACCGACTATCAGCAGTTCTTC
CASSATDYQQFF
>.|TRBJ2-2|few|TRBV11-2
TGTGCCAGCAGCTTAGACAGAGGGGAGCTGTTTTTT
CASSLDRGELFF
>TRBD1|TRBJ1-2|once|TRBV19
TGTGCCAGTAGTGCGACAGGGGGCGGCTACTATGGCTACACCTTC
CASSATGGGYYGYTF
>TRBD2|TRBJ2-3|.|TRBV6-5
TGTGCCAGCAGTTACGGGCGGGAGAATACGCAGTATTTT
CASSYGRENTQYF
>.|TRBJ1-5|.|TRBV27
TGTGCCAGCAGTGATGCTAGACGTCAGCCCCAGCATTTT
CASSDARRQPQHF
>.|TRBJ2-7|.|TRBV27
TGTGCCAGCAGTTTGTTTGTGGCAGGCGACCAGGGGCAGTACTTC
CASSLFVAGDQGQYF
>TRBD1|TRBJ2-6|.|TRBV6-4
TGTGCCAGCAGTGGGGGGACAGGGACCGGGGCCAACGTCCTGACTTTC
CASSGGTGTGANVLTF
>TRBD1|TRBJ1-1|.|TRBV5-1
TGCGCCAGCAGCTATGACAGGGGGCCCACTGAAGCTTTCTTT
CASSYDRGPTEAFF
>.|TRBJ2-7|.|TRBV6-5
TGTGCCAGCAGTTCCACTACAGGTCACGAGCAGTACTTC
CASSSTTGHEQYF